The T cell receptor beta chain described here comes from a study of blood T cell repertoires in COVID-19. Study background: The study drew acute and convalescent COVID-19 samples from the United States, Italy and Spain. The analysed material was cDNA or gDNA that came from T cells, B-cell-depleted T cells, or PBMCs.

This table comes from immunoSEQ multiplex PCR, and its TCRdb copy is limited to in-frame clones, with some not included. The table shows tens of thousands of clones, with approximately 78% occurring only once. The sequencing input was peripheral blood. This TCR came from a man in his fifties or sixties with active or convalescent COVID-19.

Here the CDR3 reads CASTLQGNGGANVLTF. Written as DNA, the CDR3 is TGTGCCAGTACCTTACAGGGGAATGGTGGGGCCAACGTCCTGACTTTC. V and J are TRBV19 and TRBJ2-6, with 7 bases matching TRBD1. V was clipped by 7 bases and J by 3 bases; unmatched bases: 9. This CDR3 spans 16 amino acids. In germline, CDR1 is LNHDA, CDR2 SQIVND (reference sequence).